Sequencing of this T cell receptor beta chain was carried out in a study of a mutant IDH1 vaccine in newly diagnosed glioma. Study as a whole: Vaccination started 4-6 weeks after radiotherapy alone, or with temozolomide cycles.

Produced via immunoSEQ multiplex PCR; TCRdb's table is partial and in-frame only. Of 40,000 to 50,000 clones in the sample, more than 80% were seen once. Concerning this clone: Its matching antigen is unknown.

This sample's time point: week 35, safety follow-up. The investigators gave 300 ug of mutant IDH1 20-mer peptide in each vaccine dose, together with topical imiquimod. The donor cohort comprised cases of new WHO grade 3 or 4 IDH1-mutant, ATRX-lost astrocytoma. Study findings and constraints: Top peripheral T cell clonotype shifts appeared unrelated to pseudoprogression. Overall, about 93% of patients had vaccine-induced immune responses.

This CDR3 contains 15 residues. Trimming removed 0 bases from V and 4 bases from J, with 10 bases in between. The V gene's germline CDR1 is SGHTA and CDR2 FQGTGA. The receptor's source is a man aged 40-55 years with glioma. This chain uses TRBV7-3 with TRBJ1-5; D is possibly TRBD1 (6 bases). The sample consisted of PBMCs, taken from a glioma patient whose treatment included an IDH1 peptide vaccine. CDR3 sequence reads: CASSLTGGTNQPQHF. The CDR3 region has the DNA TGTGCCAGCAGCTTAACAGGGGGAACGAATCAGCCCCAGCATTTT.